The 26 T cell receptor beta chains below come from one sample, sequenced in a study of chemoradiotherapy in HPV16-positive cancers. TCRdb's table, derived via immunoSEQ multiplex PCR, lists solely in-frame clones and lacks some. The sample includes roughly 70,000 clones, roughly 86% seen only once; the top ten take 4.2%. The starting material was blood, obtained from a patient who underwent chemoradiotherapy. The receptors come from a human donor with HPV-associated anogenital cancer.

The genes are TRBV6-1 and TRBJ1-1, with a possible D match to TRBD1 (5 bases). The CDR3 has 14 residues. Per germline, CDR1 MNHNS and CDR2 SASEGT. Trimming cost V 1 base and J 4 bases, with 10 bases left between them. The CDR3: CASSEGQGSTEAFF. In DNA form, the CDR3 reads TGTGCCAGCAGTGAAGGGCAGGGTTCCACTGAAGCTTTCTTT.

The rearrangement joins TRBV7-2 to TRBJ1-1, with 7 positions matching TRBD1. The CDR3 has 14 residues. Germline CDR1 reads SGHTA; CDR2 reads FQGNSA. With V trimmed by 2 bases and J by 4 bases, 4 bases remained unmatched. The CDR3: CASSLLPGGTEAFF. DNA of the CDR3: TGTGCCAGCAGCTTACTGCCAGGGGGCACTGAAGCTTTCTTT.

V and J are TRBV7-9 and TRBJ2-1; maybe TRBD1 (5 bases). The CDR3 spans 14 residues. The germline gives CDR1 SEHNR, CDR2 FQNEAQ (reference sequence). V lost 5 bases and J lost 3, with 11 bases in between. This CDR3 is CASSMDTRYNEQFF. The CDR3 coding sequence is TGTGCCAGCAGCATGGACACCCGCTACAATGAGCAGTTCTTC.

This chain connects TRBV27 to TRBJ1-1; D is unresolved. The germline V gene encodes CDR1 MNHEY and CDR2 SMNVEV (reference sequence). The CDR3 totals 13 residues. With 5 bases removed from V and 1 base from J, the gap between germline ends came to 8 bases. The CDR3 region has the DNA TGTGCCAGCAGTCCCCGCCAGAACACTGAAGCTTTCTTT. This translates into CASSPRQNTEAFF.

The gene calls are TRBV4-2 and TRBJ2-7; 12 bases fit TRBD2. CDR1 LGHNA and CDR2 YNFKEQ come from the germline V gene. V shed 0 bases and J 3 bases; nucleotides not matched to a gene: 15. The CDR3 spans 20 residues. CDR3 bases: TGTGCCAGCAGCCAAGAGTTATACTCGGTACTAGCGGGAGGCTACTACGAGCAGTACTTC. As protein: CASSQELYSVLAGGYYEQYF.

The chain uses TRBV5-4 and TRBJ2-7; D uncertain. This CDR3 comprises 13 residues. Deletions cut 4 bases from V and 0 bases from J, with 8 bases between. CDR1 SGHNT and CDR2 YYREEE come from the germline V gene (reference sequence). The DNA of the CDR3 is TGTGCCAGCAGCGGGTTCAGCTCCTACGAGCAGTACTTC. Protein sequence: CASSGFSSYEQYF.

The J gene is TRBJ2-2, the V gene TRBV27; tentatively, D is TRBD1 or TRBD2 (5 bases each). Germline V gene lookup returns CDR1 MNHEY and CDR2 SMNVEV (reference sequence). Trimming left V 6 bases short and J 0 bases short, with 17 bases between. The CDR3 runs to 17 residues. CDR3 region: CASRRKPGPSNTGELFF. CDR3 nucleotides: TGTGCCAGCAGACGAAAACCGGGACCGTCGAACACCGGGGAGCTGTTTTTT.

The chain uses TRBV11-2 and TRBJ2-2; no clear D gene. Germline assignment: CDR1 SGHAT and CDR2 FQNNGV. The CDR3 is made up of 15 amino acids. V was trimmed by 0 bases and J by 7 bases, leaving 12 bases between them. This CDR3 reads CASSLDRFSHGELFF. The CDR3, as DNA: TGTGCCAGCAGCTTAGATCGCTTTTCACACGGGGAGCTGTTTTTT.

The chain links TRBV7-3 to TRBJ2-3, with D possibly TRBD1 on 6 matching bases. Deletions cut 5 bases from V and 2 bases from J, with 17 bases between. The CDR3 sequence is 16 residues long. CDR1 SGHTA and CDR2 FQGTGA come from the germline V gene. This CDR3 reads CASSQATGTYTDTQYF. In DNA form, the CDR3 reads TGTGCCAGCAGCCAAGCTACCGGGACATACACAGATACGCAGTATTTT.

In DNA form, the CDR3 reads TGTGCCAGCAGCTCCCACAGTCCGGAGCTGTTTTTT. It codes for CASSSHSPELFF. This chain joins TRBV9 and TRBJ2-2; D not certain. The CDR3 is 12 residues long. Germline V CDR1 and CDR2: SGDLS, YYNGEE. The germline V and J ends were trimmed by 4 bases and 10 bases, with 11 bases remaining between them.

This clone was picked up a small number of times. This chain uses TRBV4-1 with TRBJ2-1; unclear D gene. Between the trimmed V and J ends, which lost 3 bases and 5 bases, there was a span of 11 bases. Germline assignment: CDR1 MGHRA and CDR2 YSYEKL. The CDR3 totals 14 residues. The CDR3 here is CASSQRSGNNEQFF. The CDR3 bases are TGCGCCAGCAGCCAGCGTTCAGGCAACAATGAGCAGTTCTTC.

This clone was detected a few times. This sequence joins TRBV20-1 and TRBJ1-2; D unclear. The CDR3 totals 11 residues. Trimming cost V 0 bases and J 4 bases, with 3 bases left between them. Germline loops: CDR1 DFQATT, CDR2 SNEGSKA (reference sequence). CDR3 nucleotide sequence: TGCAGTGCTAGAGATGCCTATGGCTACACCTTC. Encoded protein: CSARDAYGYTF.

The chain employs TRBV25-1 and TRBJ1-4; tentatively, D is TRBD1 (6 bases). Germline assignment: CDR1 MGHDK and CDR2 SYGVNS. There are 15 residues in the CDR3. Trimming removed 4 bases at V and 3 bases at J, with 12 bases between. CDR3 region: CASSGDRRPNEKLFF. The CDR3 DNA reads TGTGCCAGCAGTGGTGACAGGCGTCCTAATGAAAAACTGTTTTTT.

Only a few counts were recorded for this clone. The J gene is TRBJ1-5, the V gene TRBV19; 10 nucleotides align to TRBD1. The germline V gene encodes CDR1 LNHDA and CDR2 SQIVND (reference sequence). J lost 7 bases, V lost 7 bases, and 10 bases had no gene match. The CDR3 spans 15 residues. The CDR3 DNA follows: TGTGCCAGTAAAATCGGGACAGGGGTTTGGCAGCCCCAGCATTTT. Protein product: CASKIGTGVWQPQHF. The full variable domain, its missing parts supplied by reference TRBV19 and TRBJ1-5, is DGGITQSPKYLFRKEGQNVTLSCEQNLNHDAMYWYRQDPGQGLRLIYYSQIVNDFQKGDIAEGYSVSREKKESFPLTVTSAQKNPTAFYLCASKIGTGVWQPQHFGDGTRLSIL.

The gene calls are TRBV5-1 and TRBJ1-5; D is ambiguous. The V end was cut by 0 bases, the J end by 0 bases, with 10 bases between. Germline CDR1 is SGHRS and CDR2 is YFSETQ. The CDR3 totals 16 residues. The DNA for the CDR3 is TGCGCCAGCAGCTTGGTGCCAGACTCTAGCAATCAGCCCCAGCATTTT. Its translation is CASSLVPDSSNQPQHF.

This clone appeared a single time. V usage is TRBV9 and J usage is TRBJ2-1, with TRBD2 matching over 13 bases. The germline CDR1 and CDR2 sequences are SGDLS and YYNGEE. The J segment lost 4 bases and the V segment lost 3 bases, leaving 4 bases of the junction unmatched. The CDR3 spans 16 residues. CDR3 coding DNA: TGTGCCAGCAGCGCCGGACTAGCGGGGGCGTACAATGAGCAGTTCTTC. Residues: CASSAGLAGAYNEQFF.

The chain recombines TRBV6-5 with TRBJ2-3; perhaps TRBD2 as D (5 bases). This CDR3 spans 13 amino acids. Trimming took off 0 bases at V and 10 bases at J, with 11 bases between the two ends. In germline, CDR1 is MNHEY, CDR2 SVGAGI. Here the CDR3 DNA reads TGTGCCAGCAGTTACTCCTCGACTACCCCGCAGTATTTT. This sequence encodes CASSYSSTTPQYF.

The rearrangement links TRBV7-3 to TRBJ1-1; D is undetermined. V was cut by 4 bases and J by 1 base, with 7 bases left in between. This CDR3 comprises 13 residues. CDR1 is SGHTA and CDR2 is FQGTGA in the germline V gene. For the CDR3, the DNA is TGTGCCAGCAGCTCGACGACGAACACTGAAGCTTTCTTT. Its protein product is CASSSTTNTEAFF. The variable domain in full, completed from reference TRBV7-3 and TRBJ1-1, reads GAGVSQTPSNKVTEKGKYVELRCDPISGHTALYWYRQSLGQGPEFLIYFQGTGAADDSGLPNDRFFAVRPEGSVSTLKIQRTERGDSAVYLCASSSTTNTEAFFGQGTRLTVV.

The chain couples TRBV4-2 to TRBJ2-7; 10 bases line up with TRBD1. Germline CDR1 reads LGHNA; CDR2 reads YNFKEQ. With 0 bases clipped from V and 4 bases from J, the junction kept 9 bases outside the gene matches. CDR3 length: 17 amino acids. For the CDR3, the DNA is TGTGCCAGCAGCCAAGATTCGGGACAGGGGATCGGATACGAGCAGTACTTC. This sequence encodes CASSQDSGQGIGYEQYF.

J is TRBJ2-1 and V is TRBV6-5, with TRBD2 matching over 8 bases. Losses at the gene ends were 10 bases for V and 4 bases for J; bases not matched to a gene: 6. The CDR3 loop spans 13 amino acids. CDR1 MNHEY and CDR2 SVGAGI come from the germline V gene. The chain's CDR3 is CATGLATYNEQFF. The CDR3 DNA is TGTGCCACAGGACTAGCTACGTACAATGAGCAGTTCTTC.

The chain employs TRBV9 and TRBJ2-3; 8 nucleotides agree with TRBD2. The CDR3 extends over 16 amino acids. Germline V CDR1 and CDR2: SGDLS, YYNGEE. With 7 bases clipped from V and 0 bases from J, the junction kept 10 bases outside the gene matches. DNA of the CDR3: TGTGCCAGCGGCCACCCGGGCGGGGGGAGCACAGATACGCAGTATTTT. Its protein is CASGHPGGGSTDTQYF.

This chain links TRBV14 with TRBJ2-7, with 7 nucleotides matching TRBD1. V shed 1 base and J 10 bases; nucleotides not matched to a gene: 1. The length of the CDR3 is 11 residues. Germline V gives CDR1 SGHDN, CDR2 FVKESK. The CDR3 bases are TGTGCCAGCAGCCAAGGGACAGGCCAGTACTTC. It specifies CASSQGTGQYF.

This rearrangement joins TRBV5-1 to TRBJ2-1, with 12 bases aligning to TRBD2. Trimming cost V 4 bases and J 1 base; bases outside gene matches: 3. This CDR3 region has 16 residues. Germline V gene lookup returns CDR1 SGHRS and CDR2 YFSETQ. The DNA of the CDR3 is TGCGCCAGCAGCCCGGGACTAGCGGGTTCCTACAATGAGCAGTTCTTC. It encodes CASSPGLAGSYNEQFF.

The chain has TRBV6-5 and TRBJ2-7; D call uncertain. Per germline, CDR1 MNHEY and CDR2 SVGAGI. The ends were cut back, 4 bases at V and 0 bases at J, with 13 bases in the middle. The CDR3 consists of 15 residues. CDR3 sequence: CASSLRSGFSYEQYF. CDR3 in DNA: TGTGCCAGCAGTTTACGATCCGGGTTCTCCTACGAGCAGTACTTC.

The V and J genes are TRBV7-9 and TRBJ2-7; TRBD2 is a possible D gene (6 bases). Between the trimmed V and J ends, which lost 5 bases and 4 bases, there was a span of 12 bases. The CDR3 is 13 residues long. CDR1 and CDR2 from the germline V gene are SEHNR and FQNEAQ (reference sequence). In nucleotides, the CDR3 is TGTGCCAGCAGCACCTGGGACTCTTACGAGCAGTACTTC. Translated, it gives CASSTWDSYEQYF.

V and J are TRBV29-1 and TRBJ2-7; 9 positions match TRBD1. This CDR3 has 12 residues. Trimming removed 6 bases from V and 5 bases from J; junction bases left unmatched: 5. The germline V gene has CDR1 SQVTM and CDR2 ANQGSEA. The CDR3 bases are TGCAGCGTCACACAGGGGGCGGACGAGCAGTACTTC. Amino acid sequence: CSVTQGADEQYF.